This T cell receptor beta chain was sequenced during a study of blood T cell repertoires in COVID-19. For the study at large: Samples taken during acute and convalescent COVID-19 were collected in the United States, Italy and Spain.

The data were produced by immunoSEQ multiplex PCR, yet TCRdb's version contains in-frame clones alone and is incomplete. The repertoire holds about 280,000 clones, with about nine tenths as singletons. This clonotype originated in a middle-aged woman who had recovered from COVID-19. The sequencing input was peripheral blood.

DNA for the CDR3: TGTGCCAGCAGCCCTCAGCGGGACTCCTACGAGCAGTACTTC. Its translation: CASSPQRDSYEQYF. The chain couples TRBV7-2 to TRBJ2-7; 7 bases match TRBD2. The CDR3 consists of 14 residues. Germline trimming cut 5 bases from V and 0 bases from J; bases unmatched to any gene: 4. Germline V lookup: CDR1 SGHTA, CDR2 FQGNSA. The complete variable domain, with remaining parts taken from reference TRBV7-2 and TRBJ2-7, reads GAGVSQSPSNKVTEKGKDVELRCDPISGHTALYWYRQSLGQGLEFLIYFQGNSAPDKSGLPSDRFSAERTGGSVSTLTIQRTQQEDSAVYLCASSPQRDSYEQYFGPGTRLTVT.